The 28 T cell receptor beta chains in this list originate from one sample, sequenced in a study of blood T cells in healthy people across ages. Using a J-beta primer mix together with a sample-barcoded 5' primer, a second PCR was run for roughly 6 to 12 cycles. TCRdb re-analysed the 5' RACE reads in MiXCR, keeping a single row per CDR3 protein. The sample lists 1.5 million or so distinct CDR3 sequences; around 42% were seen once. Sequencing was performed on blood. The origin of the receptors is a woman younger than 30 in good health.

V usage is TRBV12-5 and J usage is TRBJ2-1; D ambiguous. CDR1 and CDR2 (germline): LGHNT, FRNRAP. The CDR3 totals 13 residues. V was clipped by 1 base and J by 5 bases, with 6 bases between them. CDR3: CASGLGFDNEQFF. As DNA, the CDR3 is TGTGCTAGTGGTTTGGGGTTTGACAATGAGCAGTTCTTC.

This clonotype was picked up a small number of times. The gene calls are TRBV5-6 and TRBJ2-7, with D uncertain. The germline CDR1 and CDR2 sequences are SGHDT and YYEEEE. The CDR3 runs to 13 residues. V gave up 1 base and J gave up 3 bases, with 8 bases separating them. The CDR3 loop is CASSLKGYYEQYF. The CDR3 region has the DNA TGTGCCAGCAGCTTGAAGGGCTACTACGAGCAGTACTTC.

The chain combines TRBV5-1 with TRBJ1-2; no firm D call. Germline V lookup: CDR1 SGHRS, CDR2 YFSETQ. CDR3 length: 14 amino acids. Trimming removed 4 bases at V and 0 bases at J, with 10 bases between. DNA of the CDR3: TGCGCCAGCAGCGTGCAGCCTACTAACTATGGCTACACCTTC. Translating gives CASSVQPTNYGYTF.

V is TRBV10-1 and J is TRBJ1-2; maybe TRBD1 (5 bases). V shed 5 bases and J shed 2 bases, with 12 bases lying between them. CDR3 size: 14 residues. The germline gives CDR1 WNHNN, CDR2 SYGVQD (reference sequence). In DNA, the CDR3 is TGCGCCAGCAGTACTGGGGCGACAAACTATGGCTACACCTTC. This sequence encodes CASSTGATNYGYTF.

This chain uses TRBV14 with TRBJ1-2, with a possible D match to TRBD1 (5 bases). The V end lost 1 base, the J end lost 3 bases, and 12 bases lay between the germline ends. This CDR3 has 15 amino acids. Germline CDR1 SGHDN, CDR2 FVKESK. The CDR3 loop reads CASSQAQAGDYGYTF. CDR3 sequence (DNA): TGTGCCAGCAGCCAAGCACAGGCGGGTGACTATGGCTACACCTTC.

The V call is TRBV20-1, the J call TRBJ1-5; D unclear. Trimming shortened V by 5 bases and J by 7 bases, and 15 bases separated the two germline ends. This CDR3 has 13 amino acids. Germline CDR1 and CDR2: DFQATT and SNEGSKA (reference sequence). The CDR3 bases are TGCAGTGCTTCCCTGGAAGTTCGCCAGCCCCAGCATTTT. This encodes CSASLEVRQPQHF.

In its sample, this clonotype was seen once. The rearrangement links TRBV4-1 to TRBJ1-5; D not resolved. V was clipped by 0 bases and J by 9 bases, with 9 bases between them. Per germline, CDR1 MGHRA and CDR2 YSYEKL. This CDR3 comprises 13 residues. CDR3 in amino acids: CASSQDGGRPQHF. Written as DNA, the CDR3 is TGCGCCAGCAGCCAAGATGGAGGGAGGCCCCAGCATTTT.

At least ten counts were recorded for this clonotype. The CDR3 DNA is TGTGCCAGCAGCTTAAGCCCCCAGGGGCTTCGCGCCTACGAGCAGTACTTC. It codes for CASSLSPQGLRAYEQYF. V gene TRBV7-2 combines with J gene TRBJ2-7; D may be TRBD1 (6 bases). The V gene lost 2 bases and the J gene lost 2 bases, with 19 bases spanning the gap. Per the germline V gene, CDR1 is SGHTA and CDR2 is FQGNSA. The CDR3 totals 17 residues.

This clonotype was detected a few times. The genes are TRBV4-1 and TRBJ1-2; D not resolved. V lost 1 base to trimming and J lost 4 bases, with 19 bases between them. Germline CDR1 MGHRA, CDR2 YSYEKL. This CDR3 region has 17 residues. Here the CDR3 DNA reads TGCGCCAGCAGCCAAGTCATGGGCGTTTTTAACTCCTATGGCTACACCTTC. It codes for CASSQVMGVFNSYGYTF.

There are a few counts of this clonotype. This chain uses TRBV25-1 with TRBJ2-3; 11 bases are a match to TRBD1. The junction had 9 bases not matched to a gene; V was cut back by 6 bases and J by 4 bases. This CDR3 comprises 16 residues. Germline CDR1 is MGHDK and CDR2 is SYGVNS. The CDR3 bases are TGTGCCAGCAGCTCTTGGACAGGGGGCAGGTCAGATACGCAGTATTTT. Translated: CASSSWTGGRSDTQYF.

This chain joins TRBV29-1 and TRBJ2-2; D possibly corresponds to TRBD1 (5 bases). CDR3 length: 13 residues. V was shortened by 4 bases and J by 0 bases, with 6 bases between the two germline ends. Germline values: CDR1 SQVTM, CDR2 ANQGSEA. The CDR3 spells CSVGQTNTGELFF. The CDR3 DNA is TGCAGCGTTGGACAGACGAACACCGGGGAGCTGTTTTTT.

DNA for the CDR3: TGTGCCAGCAGAGGAGGGAGGACAGGGCGAGCTTTCTTT. Its protein is CASRGGRTGRAFF. This rearrangement joins TRBV27 to TRBJ1-1; TRBD1 aligns across 8 bases. CDR3 length: 13 residues. CDR1 is MNHEY, CDR2 SMNVEV, per germline (reference sequence). The J segment lost 10 bases and the V segment lost 6 bases, leaving 10 bases of the junction unmatched.

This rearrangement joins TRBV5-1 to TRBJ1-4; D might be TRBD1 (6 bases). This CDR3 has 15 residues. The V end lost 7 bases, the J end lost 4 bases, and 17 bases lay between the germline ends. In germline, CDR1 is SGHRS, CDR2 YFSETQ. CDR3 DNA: TGCGCCAGCGGATCCCAGGACAGCGTTAATGAAAAACTGTTTTTT. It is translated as CASGSQDSVNEKLFF.

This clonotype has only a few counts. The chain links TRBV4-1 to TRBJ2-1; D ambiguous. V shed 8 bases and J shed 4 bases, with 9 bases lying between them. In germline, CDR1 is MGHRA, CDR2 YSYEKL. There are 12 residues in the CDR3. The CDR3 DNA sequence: TGCGCCAGCGCGACATCTTACAATGAGCAGTTCTTC. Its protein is CASATSYNEQFF.

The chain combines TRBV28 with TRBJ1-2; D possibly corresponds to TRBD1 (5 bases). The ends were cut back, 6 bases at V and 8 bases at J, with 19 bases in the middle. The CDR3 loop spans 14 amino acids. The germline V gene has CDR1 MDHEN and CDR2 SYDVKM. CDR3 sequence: CASSLGGALEGYTF. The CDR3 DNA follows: TGTGCCAGCAGCCTCGGGGGAGCTCTTGAGGGCTACACCTTC.

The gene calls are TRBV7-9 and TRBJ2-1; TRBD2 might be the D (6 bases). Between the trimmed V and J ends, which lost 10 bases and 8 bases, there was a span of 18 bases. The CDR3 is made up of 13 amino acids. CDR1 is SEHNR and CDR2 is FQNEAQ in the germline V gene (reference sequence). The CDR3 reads CAITSRGRYEQFF. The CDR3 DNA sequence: TGTGCCATAACTAGCCGGGGACGGTATGAGCAGTTCTTC.

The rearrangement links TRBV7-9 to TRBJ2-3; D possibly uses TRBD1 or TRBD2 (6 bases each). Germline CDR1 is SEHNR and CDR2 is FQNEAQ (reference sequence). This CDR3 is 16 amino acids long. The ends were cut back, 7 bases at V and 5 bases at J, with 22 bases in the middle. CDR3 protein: CASTPEGGRGVDTQYF. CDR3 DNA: TGTGCCAGCACCCCGGAGGGGGGAAGGGGAGTAGATACGCAGTATTTT. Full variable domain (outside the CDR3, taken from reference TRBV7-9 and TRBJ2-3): DTGVSQNPRHKITKRGQNVTFRCDPISEHNRLYWYRQTLGQGPEFLTYFQNEAQLEKSRLLSDRFSAERPKGSFSTLEIQRTEQGDSAMYLCASTPEGGRGVDTQYFGPGTRLTVL.

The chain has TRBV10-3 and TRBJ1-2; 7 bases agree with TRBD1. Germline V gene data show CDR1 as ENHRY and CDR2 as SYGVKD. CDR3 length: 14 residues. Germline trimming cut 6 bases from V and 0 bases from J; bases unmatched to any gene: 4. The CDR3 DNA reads TGTGCCATCAGGGCAGGGGGTGCTAACTATGGCTACACCTTC. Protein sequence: CAIRAGGANYGYTF.

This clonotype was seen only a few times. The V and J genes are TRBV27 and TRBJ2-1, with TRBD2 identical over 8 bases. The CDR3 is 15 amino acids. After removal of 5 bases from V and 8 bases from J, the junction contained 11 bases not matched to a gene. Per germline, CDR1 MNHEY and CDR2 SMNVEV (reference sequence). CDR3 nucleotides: TGTGCCAGCAGTAAACGGGAGGGCCTTGGGGATGAGCAGTTCTTC. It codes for CASSKREGLGDEQFF.

The CDR3 spells CASSFRKDGGGIDEQFF. The DNA for the CDR3 is TGCGCCAGCAGCTTCAGGAAAGATGGAGGAGGCATCGATGAGCAGTTCTTC. V usage is TRBV5-1 and J usage is TRBJ2-1, with D perhaps TRBD2 (5 bases). There are 17 residues in the CDR3. The germline V and J ends were trimmed by 2 bases and 8 bases, with 23 bases remaining between them. Germline V gives CDR1 SGHRS, CDR2 YFSETQ.

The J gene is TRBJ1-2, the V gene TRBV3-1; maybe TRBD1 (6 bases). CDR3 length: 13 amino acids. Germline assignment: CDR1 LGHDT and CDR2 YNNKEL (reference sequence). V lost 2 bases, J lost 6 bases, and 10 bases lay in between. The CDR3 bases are TGTGCCAGCAGCCAAACAGGGAACGATGGCTACACCTTC. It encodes CASSQTGNDGYTF. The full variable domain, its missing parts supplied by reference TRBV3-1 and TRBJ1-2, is DTAVSQTPKYLVTQMGNDKSIKCEQNLGHDTMYWYKQDSKKFLKIMFSYNNKELIINETVPNRFSPKSPDKAHLNLHINSLELGDSAVYFCASSQTGNDGYTFGSGTRLTVV.

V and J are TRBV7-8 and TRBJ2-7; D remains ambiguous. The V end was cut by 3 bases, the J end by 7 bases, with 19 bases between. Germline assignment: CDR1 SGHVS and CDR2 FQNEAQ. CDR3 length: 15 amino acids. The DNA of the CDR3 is TGTGCCAGCAGCTTGGGTAGGAGCGAATGGGATGAGCAGTACTTC. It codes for CASSLGRSEWDEQYF.

DNA of the CDR3: TGTGCCAGCAGTTTAAGGGTTCGGGTTCTCTCCTACGAGCAGTACTTC. This codes for CASSLRVRVLSYEQYF. This chain uses TRBV28 with TRBJ2-7; D is unresolved. V lost 2 bases, J lost 0 bases, and 14 bases lay in between. The CDR3 has 16 residues. Germline V gene sequence: CDR1 MDHEN, CDR2 SYDVKM.

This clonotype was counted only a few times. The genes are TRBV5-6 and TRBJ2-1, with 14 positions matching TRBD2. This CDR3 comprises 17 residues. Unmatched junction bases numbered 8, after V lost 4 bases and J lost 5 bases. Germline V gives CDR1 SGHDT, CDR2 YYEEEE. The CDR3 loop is CASSPGLAGASNNEQFF. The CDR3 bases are TGTGCCAGCAGCCCGGGACTAGCGGGGGCCTCGAACAATGAGCAGTTCTTC.

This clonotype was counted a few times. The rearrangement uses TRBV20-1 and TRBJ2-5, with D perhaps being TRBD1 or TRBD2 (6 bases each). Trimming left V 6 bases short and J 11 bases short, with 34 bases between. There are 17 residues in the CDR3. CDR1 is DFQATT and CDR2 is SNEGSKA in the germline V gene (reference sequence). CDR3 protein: CSALAPGATRGLNEQYF. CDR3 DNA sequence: TGCAGTGCCCTCGCACCGGGGGCCACCCGAGGGTTGAATGAGCAGTACTTC.

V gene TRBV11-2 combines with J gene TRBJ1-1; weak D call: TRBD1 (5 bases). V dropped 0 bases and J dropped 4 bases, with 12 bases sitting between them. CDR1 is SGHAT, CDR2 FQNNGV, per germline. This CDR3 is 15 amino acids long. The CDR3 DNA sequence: TGTGCCAGCAGCTTAGACTTTCAGGGTCTCACTGAAGCTTTCTTT. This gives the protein CASSLDFQGLTEAFF.

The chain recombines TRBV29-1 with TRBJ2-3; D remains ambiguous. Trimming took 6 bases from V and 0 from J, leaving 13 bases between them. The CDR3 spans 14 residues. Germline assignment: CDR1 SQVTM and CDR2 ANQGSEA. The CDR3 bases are TGCAGCGTAATCGACACAACAAGCACAGATACGCAGTATTTT. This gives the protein CSVIDTTSTDTQYF.

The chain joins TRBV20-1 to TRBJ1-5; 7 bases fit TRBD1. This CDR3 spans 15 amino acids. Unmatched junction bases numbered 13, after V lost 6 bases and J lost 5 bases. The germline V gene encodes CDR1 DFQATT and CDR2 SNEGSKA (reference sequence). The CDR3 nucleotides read TGCAGTGCCCTCCCAGACAGGGATGGCGATCAGCCCCAGCATTTT. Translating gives CSALPDRDGDQPQHF.